This T cell receptor beta chain was sequenced in a study of blood T cell repertoires in COVID-19. Study at large: T cells, B-cell-depleted T cells, or PBMCs provided the cDNA or gDNA that served as material.

In the original analysis: Amplification from reference gene primers served as the basis for estimated nucleated cell counts. Measured with immunoSEQ multiplex PCR; TCRdb has only the in-frame clones, and not every one. D and trimming come from the DNA, and the V and J calls and clone size come from that table. The table includes some 150,000 clones, around four fifths detected once. Germline V CDR1 and CDR2: SNHLY, FYNNEI. This CDR3 has 14 amino acids. V lost 6 bases and J lost 8, with 18 bases in between. The chain employs TRBV2 and TRBJ2-3; D might be TRBD1 (6 bases). The receptor was isolated from a human donor in a cohort sampled during active COVID-19. The source material was peripheral blood. CDR3 in amino acids: CASRDSLGVVTQYF. In DNA, the CDR3 is TGTGCCAGCAGGGACAGTCTAGGTGTTGTTACGCAGTATTTT.